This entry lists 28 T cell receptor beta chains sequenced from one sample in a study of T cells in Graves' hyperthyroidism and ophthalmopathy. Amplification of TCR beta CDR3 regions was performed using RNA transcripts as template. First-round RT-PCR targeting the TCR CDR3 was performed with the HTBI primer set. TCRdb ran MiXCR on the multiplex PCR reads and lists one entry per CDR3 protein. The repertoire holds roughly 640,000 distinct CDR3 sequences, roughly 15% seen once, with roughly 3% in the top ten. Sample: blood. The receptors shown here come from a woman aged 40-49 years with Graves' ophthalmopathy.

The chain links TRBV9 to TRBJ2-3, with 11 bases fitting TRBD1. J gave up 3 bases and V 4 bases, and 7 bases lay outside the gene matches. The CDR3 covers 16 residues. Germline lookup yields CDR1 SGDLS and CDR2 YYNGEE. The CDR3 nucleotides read TGTGCCAGCAGCATCTTGGGACAGGGGGGGACAGATACGCAGTATTTT. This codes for CASSILGQGGTDTQYF.

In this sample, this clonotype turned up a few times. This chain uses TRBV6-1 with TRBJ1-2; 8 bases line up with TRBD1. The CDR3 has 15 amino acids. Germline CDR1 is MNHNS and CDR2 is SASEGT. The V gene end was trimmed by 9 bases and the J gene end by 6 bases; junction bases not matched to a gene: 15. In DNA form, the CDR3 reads TGTGCCAGTTTCCCATTGGGGGACAGGCAGCATGGCTACACCTTC. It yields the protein CASFPLGDRQHGYTF.

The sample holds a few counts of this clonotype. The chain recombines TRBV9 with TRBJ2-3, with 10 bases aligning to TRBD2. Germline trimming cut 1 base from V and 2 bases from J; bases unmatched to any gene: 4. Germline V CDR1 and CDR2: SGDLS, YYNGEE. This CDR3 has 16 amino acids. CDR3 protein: CASSVLAGGATDTQYF. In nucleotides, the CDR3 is TGTGCCAGCAGCGTATTAGCGGGGGGTGCCACAGATACGCAGTATTTT.

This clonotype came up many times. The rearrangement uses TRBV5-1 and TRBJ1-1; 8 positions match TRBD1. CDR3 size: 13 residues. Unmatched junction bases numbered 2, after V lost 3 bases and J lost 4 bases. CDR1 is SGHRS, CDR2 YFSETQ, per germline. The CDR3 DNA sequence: TGCGCCAGCAGCTACACAGGGGGCACTGAAGCTTTCTTT. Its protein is CASSYTGGTEAFF. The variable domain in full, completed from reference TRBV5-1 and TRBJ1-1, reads KAGVTQTPRYLIKTRGQQVTLSCSPISGHRSVSWYQQTPGQGLQFLFEYFSETQRNKGNFPGRFSGRQFSNSRSEMNVSTLELGDSALYLCASSYTGGTEAFFGQGTRLTVV.

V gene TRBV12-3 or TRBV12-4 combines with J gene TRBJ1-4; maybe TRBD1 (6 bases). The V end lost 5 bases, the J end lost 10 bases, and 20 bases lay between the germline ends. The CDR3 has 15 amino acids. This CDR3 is CASSNNRDIATKLFF. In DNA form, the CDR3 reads TGTGCCAGCAGTAACAACAGGGACATCGCGACAAAACTGTTTTTT.

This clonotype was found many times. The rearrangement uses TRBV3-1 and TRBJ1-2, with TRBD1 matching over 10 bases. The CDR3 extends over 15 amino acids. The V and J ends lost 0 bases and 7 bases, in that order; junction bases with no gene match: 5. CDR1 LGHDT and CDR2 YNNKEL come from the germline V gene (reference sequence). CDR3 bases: TGTGCCAGCAGCCAAGAAGGGGACAGGGGTTCTGGCTACACCTTC. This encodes CASSQEGDRGSGYTF.

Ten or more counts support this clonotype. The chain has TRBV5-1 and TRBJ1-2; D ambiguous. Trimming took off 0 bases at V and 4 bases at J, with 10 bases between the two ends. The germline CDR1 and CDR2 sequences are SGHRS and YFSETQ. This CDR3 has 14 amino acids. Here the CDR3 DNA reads TGCGCCAGCAGCTTGGGGCAGGAAACCTATGGCTACACCTTC. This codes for CASSLGQETYGYTF.

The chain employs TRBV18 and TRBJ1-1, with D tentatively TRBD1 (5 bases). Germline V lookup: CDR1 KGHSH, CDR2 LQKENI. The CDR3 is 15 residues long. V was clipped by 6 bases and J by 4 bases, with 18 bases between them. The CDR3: CASSSNQIGATEAFF. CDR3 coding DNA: TGTGCCAGCTCCTCTAATCAGATAGGGGCCACTGAAGCTTTCTTT.

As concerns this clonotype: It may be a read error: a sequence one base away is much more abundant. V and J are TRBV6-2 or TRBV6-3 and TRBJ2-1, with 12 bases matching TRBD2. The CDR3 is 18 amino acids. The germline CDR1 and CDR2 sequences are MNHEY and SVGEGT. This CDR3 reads CASSYSLAGGLSYNEQSF. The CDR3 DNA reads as TGTGCCAGCAGTTACTCACTAGCGGGGGGTCTTTCCTACAATGAGCAGTCCTTC.

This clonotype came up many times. The CDR3 here is CASSLEDRVAFF. DNA of the CDR3: TGTGCCAGCAGCTTAGAGGACAGGGTAGCTTTCTTT. The chain has TRBV7-9 and TRBJ1-1; 8 bases agree with TRBD1. The junction had 2 bases not matched to a gene; V was cut back by 1 base and J by 10 bases. The germline gives CDR1 SEHNR, CDR2 FQNEAQ (reference sequence). The CDR3 extends over 12 amino acids.

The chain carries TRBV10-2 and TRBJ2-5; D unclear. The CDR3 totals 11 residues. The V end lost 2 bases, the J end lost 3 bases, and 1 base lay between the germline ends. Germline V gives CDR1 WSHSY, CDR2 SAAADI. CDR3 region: CASSEKETQYF. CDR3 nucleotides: TGCGCCAGCAGTGAGAAAGAGACCCAGTACTTC.

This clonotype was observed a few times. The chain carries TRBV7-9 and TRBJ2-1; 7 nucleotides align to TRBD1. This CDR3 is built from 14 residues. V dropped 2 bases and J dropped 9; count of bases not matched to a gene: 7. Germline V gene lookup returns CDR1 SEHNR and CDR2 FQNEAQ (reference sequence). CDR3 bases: TGTGCCAGCAGCTTAACGACAGGGTTGGTTGAGCAGTTCTTC. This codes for CASSLTTGLVEQFF.

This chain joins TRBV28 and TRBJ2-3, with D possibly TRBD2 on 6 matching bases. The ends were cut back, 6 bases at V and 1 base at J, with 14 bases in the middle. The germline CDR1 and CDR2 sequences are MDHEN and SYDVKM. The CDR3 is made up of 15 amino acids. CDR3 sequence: CASRHYGGGTDTQYF. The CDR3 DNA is TGTGCCAGCAGACACTACGGGGGTGGCACAGATACGCAGTATTTT.

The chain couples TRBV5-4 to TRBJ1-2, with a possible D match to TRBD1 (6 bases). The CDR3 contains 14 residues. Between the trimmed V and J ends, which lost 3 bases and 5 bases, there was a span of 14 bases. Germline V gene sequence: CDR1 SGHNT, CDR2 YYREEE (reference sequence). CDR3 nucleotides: TGTGCCAGCAGCTCCTGGGGGGCAGGTTATGGCTACACCTTC. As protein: CASSSWGAGYGYTF.

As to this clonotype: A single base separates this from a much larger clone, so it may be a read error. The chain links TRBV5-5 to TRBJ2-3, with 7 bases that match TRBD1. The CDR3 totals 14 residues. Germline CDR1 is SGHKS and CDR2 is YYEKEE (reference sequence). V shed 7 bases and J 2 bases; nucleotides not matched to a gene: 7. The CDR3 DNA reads TGTGCCAGCGGCTGGGACAGCCTCACAGATACGCAGTATTTT. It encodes CASGWDSLTDTQYF.

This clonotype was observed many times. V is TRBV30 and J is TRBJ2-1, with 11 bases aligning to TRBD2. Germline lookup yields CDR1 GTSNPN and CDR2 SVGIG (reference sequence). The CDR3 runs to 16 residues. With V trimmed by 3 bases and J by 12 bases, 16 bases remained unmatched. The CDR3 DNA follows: TGTGCCTGGAGCCCTTTAACAGGACTAGCGGGCCAGGGGCAGTTCTTC. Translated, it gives CAWSPLTGLAGQGQFF.

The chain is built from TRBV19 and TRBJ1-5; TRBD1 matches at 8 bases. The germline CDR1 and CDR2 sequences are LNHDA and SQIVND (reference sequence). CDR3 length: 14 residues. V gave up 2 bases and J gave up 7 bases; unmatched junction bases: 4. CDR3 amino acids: CASSIQGAGQPQHF. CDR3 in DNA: TGTGCCAGTAGTATACAGGGGGCAGGCCAGCCCCAGCATTTT. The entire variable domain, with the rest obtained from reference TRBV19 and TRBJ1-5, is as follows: DGGITQSPKYLFRKEGQNVTLSCEQNLNHDAMYWYRQDPGQGLRLIYYSQIVNDFQKGDIAEGYSVSREKKESFPLTVTSAQKNPTAFYLCASSIQGAGQPQHFGDGTRLSIL.

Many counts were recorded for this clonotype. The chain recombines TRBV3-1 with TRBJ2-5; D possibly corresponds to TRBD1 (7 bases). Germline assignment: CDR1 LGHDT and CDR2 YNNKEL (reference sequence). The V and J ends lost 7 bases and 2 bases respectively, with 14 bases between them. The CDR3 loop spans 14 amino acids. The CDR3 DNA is TGTGCCAGCACACACAGGGGAGGTCAAGAGACCCAGTACTTC. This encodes CASTHRGGQETQYF.

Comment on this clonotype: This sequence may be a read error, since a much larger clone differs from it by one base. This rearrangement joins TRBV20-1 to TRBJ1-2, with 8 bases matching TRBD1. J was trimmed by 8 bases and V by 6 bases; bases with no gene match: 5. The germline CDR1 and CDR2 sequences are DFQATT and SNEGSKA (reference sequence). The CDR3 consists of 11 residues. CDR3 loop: CSAPTGVGYTF. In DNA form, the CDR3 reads TGCAGTGCGCCGACAGGGGTCGGCTACACCTTC.

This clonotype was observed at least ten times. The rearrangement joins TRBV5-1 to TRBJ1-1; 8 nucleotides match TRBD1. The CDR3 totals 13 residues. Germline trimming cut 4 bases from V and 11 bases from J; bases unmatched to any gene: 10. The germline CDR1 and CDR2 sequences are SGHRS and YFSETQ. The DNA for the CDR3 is TGCGCCAGCAGCCCTGGACAGGGAATAGGCGCTTTCTTT. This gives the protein CASSPGQGIGAFF. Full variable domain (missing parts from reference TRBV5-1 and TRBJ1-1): KAGVTQTPRYLIKTRGQQVTLSCSPISGHRSVSWYQQTPGQGLQFLFEYFSETQRNKGNFPGRFSGRQFSNSRSEMNVSTLELGDSALYLCASSPGQGIGAFFGQGTRLTVV.

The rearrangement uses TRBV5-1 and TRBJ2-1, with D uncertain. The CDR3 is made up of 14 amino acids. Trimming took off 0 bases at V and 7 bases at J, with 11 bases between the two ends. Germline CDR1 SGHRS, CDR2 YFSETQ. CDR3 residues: CASSLGSTGNEQFF. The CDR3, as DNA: TGCGCCAGCAGCTTGGGCTCCACTGGGAATGAGCAGTTCTTC.

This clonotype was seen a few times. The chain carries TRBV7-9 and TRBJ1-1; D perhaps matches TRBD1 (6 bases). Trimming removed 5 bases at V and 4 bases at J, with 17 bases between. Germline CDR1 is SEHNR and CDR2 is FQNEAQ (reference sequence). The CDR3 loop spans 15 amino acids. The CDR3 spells CASSQLTGTLTEAFF. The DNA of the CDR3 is TGTGCCAGCAGCCAACTAACAGGGACCCTCACTGAAGCTTTCTTT.

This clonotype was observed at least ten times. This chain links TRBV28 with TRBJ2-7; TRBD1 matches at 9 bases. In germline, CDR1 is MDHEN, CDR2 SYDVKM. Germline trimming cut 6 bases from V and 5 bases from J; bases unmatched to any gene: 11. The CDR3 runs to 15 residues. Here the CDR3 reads CASRITGGANHEQYF. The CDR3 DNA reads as TGTGCCAGCAGGATTACAGGGGGCGCAAACCACGAGCAGTACTTC.

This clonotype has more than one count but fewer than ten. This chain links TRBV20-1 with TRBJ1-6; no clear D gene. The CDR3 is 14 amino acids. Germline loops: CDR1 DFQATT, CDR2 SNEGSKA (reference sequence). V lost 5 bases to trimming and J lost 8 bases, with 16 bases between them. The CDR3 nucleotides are TGCAGTGCTCCCACCGGGAGTAGAGATTCACCCCTCCACTTT. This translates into CSAPTGSRDSPLHF.

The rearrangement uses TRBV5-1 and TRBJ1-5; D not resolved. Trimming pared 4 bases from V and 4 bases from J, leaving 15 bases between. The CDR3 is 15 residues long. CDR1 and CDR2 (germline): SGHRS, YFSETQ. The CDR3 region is CASSPGEYQNQPQHF. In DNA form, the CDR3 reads TGCGCCAGCAGCCCTGGGGAGTATCAAAATCAGCCCCAGCATTTT.

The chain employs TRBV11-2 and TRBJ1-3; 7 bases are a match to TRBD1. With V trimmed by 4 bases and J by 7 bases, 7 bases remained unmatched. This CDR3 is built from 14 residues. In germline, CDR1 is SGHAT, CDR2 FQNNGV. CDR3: CASSWGQKSNTIYF. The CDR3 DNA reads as TGTGCCAGCAGCTGGGGACAGAAGAGTAACACCATATATTTT.

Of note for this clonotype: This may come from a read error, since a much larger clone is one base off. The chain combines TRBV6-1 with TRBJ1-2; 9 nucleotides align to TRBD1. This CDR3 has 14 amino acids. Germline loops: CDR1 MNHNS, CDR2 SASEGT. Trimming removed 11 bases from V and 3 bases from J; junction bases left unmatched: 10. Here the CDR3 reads CAGMAGQGDYGYTF. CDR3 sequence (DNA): TGTGCCGGCATGGCGGGACAGGGTGACTATGGCTACACCTTC.

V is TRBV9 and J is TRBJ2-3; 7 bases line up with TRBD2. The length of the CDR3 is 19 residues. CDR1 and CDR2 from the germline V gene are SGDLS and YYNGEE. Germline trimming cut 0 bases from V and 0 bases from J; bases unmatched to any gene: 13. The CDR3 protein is CASSVDQGEGTASTDTQYF. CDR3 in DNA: TGTGCCAGCAGCGTAGATCAAGGGGAGGGTACTGCTAGCACAGATACGCAGTATTTT. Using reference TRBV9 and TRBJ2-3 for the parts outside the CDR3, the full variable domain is DSGVTQTPKHLITATGQRVTLRCSPRSGDLSVYWYQQSLDQGLQFLIQYYNGEERAKGNILERFSAQQFPDLHSELNLSSLELGDSALYFCASSVDQGEGTASTDTQYFGPGTRLTVL.